This T cell receptor beta chain derives from a study of T cells in Graves' hyperthyroidism and ophthalmopathy. Study results and limitations: Blood samples included most of the expanded thyroid clonotypes exceeding 0.001. Ophthalmopathy prediction by the model preceded onset by a median about 6.3 months.

TCR beta CDR3 regions were amplified from RNA transcripts. HTBI primers drove first-round RT-PCR of the TCR CDR3. Using its own MiXCR run on the multiplex PCR reads, TCRdb lists one record per CDR3 protein. The data contain hundreds of thousands of distinct CDR3 sequences, more than 13% of them singletons. Uncontrolled infection, other autoimmune disease, pregnancy or lactation excluded patients. Fresh peripheral blood, less than 11 ml of it, supplied the PBMCs. This clonotype was seen only a few times. Its target is not known. Sample: blood. The clonotype originates from a man aged 50 to 60 with Graves' ophthalmopathy.

DNA of the CDR3: TGCGCCAGCAGCTTGAACCCAGGGGGTAAAACTTATGGCTACACCTTC. It codes for CASSLNPGGKTYGYTF. The chain carries TRBV5-1 and TRBJ1-2; TRBD1 aligns across 7 bases. The CDR3 has 16 amino acids. With V trimmed by 1 base and J by 5 bases, 11 bases remained unmatched. Germline CDR1 SGHRS, CDR2 YFSETQ.